The 32 T cell receptor beta chains presented below share a single source sample, sequenced in a study of tissue T cells after allogeneic stem cell transplantation. Repertoires were generated with immunoSEQ multiplex PCR, while TCRdb's copy carries only in-frame clones and drops some. The sample carries about 520 clones, 81% recorded once. The material was skin, obtained at autopsy. The receptors come from a male patient aged 40 to 70 with steroid-refractory graft-versus-host disease after an allogeneic stem cell transplant. Some T cells may have come from the graft donor.

This chain links TRBV24-1 with TRBJ2-3; TRBD2 matches at 11 bases. Germline assignment: CDR1 KGHDR and CDR2 SFDVKD. The CDR3 spans 16 residues. The V gene end was trimmed by 6 bases and the J gene end by 2 bases; junction bases not matched to a gene: 6. The CDR3 protein is CATSPRLAGLTDTQYF. Written as DNA, the CDR3 is TGTGCCACCAGTCCCAGACTAGCGGGGCTCACAGATACGCAGTATTTT.

The chain links TRBV30 to TRBJ2-7; D might be TRBD2 (5 bases). The CDR3 loop spans 12 amino acids. V dropped 3 bases and J dropped 7 bases, with 13 bases sitting between them. CDR1 GTSNPN and CDR2 SVGIG come from the germline V gene (reference sequence). The CDR3 DNA reads TGTGCCTGGAGCTGGACTTTCGGGGAGCAGTACTTC. Translating gives CAWSWTFGEQYF.

The V and J genes are TRBV18 and TRBJ2-7, with 13 bases that match TRBD2. Unmatched junction bases numbered 1, after V lost 3 bases and J lost 2 bases. Germline values: CDR1 KGHSH, CDR2 LQKENI. The CDR3 extends over 15 amino acids. The CDR3 coding sequence is TGTGCCAGCTCACCCGGGACTAGCGGGGCCTACGAGCAGTACTTC. It translates to CASSPGTSGAYEQYF.

The V and J genes are TRBV21-1 and TRBJ2-7; TRBD1 is taken as the D call from the table, unchecked against the DNA. TRBV21-1 is marked as a pseudogene. The CDR3 runs to 15 residues. The CDR3 loop is CASSFRQGVPCEQYF. The CDR3 region has the DNA TGTGCCAGCAGCTTCCGACAGGGGGTCCCGTGCGAGCAGTACTTC.

This clone was counted once. The V gene is TRBV5-8, the J gene TRBJ2-3; D possibly corresponds to TRBD1 (7 bases). The CDR3 totals 16 residues. Trimming pared 0 bases from V and 0 bases from J, leaving 11 bases between. Germline V gene lookup returns CDR1 SGHTS and CDR2 YDEGEE. The CDR3, as DNA: TGTGCCAGCAGCTTGGATCAGGGGGGTAGCACAGATACGCAGTATTTT. This translates into CASSLDQGGSTDTQYF.

The J gene is TRBJ2-2, the V gene TRBV4-1; D unresolved. V lost 0 bases to trimming and J lost 4 bases, with 15 bases between them. Germline V gene sequence: CDR1 MGHRA, CDR2 YSYEKL. The CDR3 runs 17 residues. Here the CDR3 reads CASSQEPLGPSTGELFF. In nucleotides, the CDR3 is TGCGCCAGCAGCCAAGAACCCTTAGGTCCATCCACCGGGGAGCTGTTTTTT.

The chain combines TRBV28 with TRBJ1-5, with 7 bases that match TRBD1. Germline V gene lookup returns CDR1 MDHEN and CDR2 SYDVKM. J lost 16 bases, V lost 2 bases, and 14 bases had no gene match. This CDR3 is 14 amino acids long. The CDR3, as DNA: TGTGCCAGCAGTTTAGGAGTTAGGGGGACAGTGGTACATTTT. Protein: CASSLGVRGTVVHF.

The chain uses TRBV7-9 and TRBJ2-3, with 15 bases aligning to TRBD2. Looked up from germline, CDR1 is SEHNR and CDR2 is FQNEAQ (reference sequence). V lost 4 bases, J lost 5 bases, and 10 bases stayed unmatched. The CDR3 runs to 18 residues. The CDR3 spells CASSSGLAGGQIRDTQYF. DNA for the CDR3: TGTGCCAGCAGCTCGGGACTAGCGGGGGGTCAGATCAGAGATACGCAGTATTTT.

The gene calls are TRBV30 and TRBJ1-6; D is possibly TRBD1 (5 bases). Germline CDR1 and CDR2: GTSNPN and SVGIG (reference sequence). This CDR3 has 16 amino acids. Trimming left V 2 bases short and J 9 bases short, with 20 bases between. CDR3: CAWSTPLGGVGSPLHF. The CDR3 nucleotides read TGTGCCTGGAGTACCCCACTGGGGGGAGTGGGTTCACCCCTCCACTTT.

The DNA for the CDR3 is TGCGCCAGCAGCTTGGAGGCAGGGGGCTTTTCACCCCTCCACTTT. Its translation: CASSLEAGGFSPLHF. The V and J genes are TRBV5-1 and TRBJ1-6, with 8 positions matching TRBD1. Germline trimming cut 0 bases from V and 9 bases from J; bases unmatched to any gene: 5. Germline V gene lookup returns CDR1 SGHRS and CDR2 YFSETQ. The CDR3 length is 15 residues.

This rearrangement joins TRBV12-3 or TRBV12-4 to TRBJ1-3, with D maybe TRBD1 (5 bases). V lost 7 bases and J lost 2, with 9 bases in between. The CDR3 runs 13 residues. The CDR3: CASTGGAGNTIYF. CDR3 DNA: TGTGCCAGCACCGGAGGGGCTGGAAACACCATATATTTT.

J is TRBJ2-1 and V is TRBV5-1; 8 bases line up with TRBD2. With 4 bases clipped from V and 5 bases from J, the junction kept 8 bases outside the gene matches. Germline CDR1 SGHRS, CDR2 YFSETQ. CDR3 length equals 15 residues. For the CDR3, the DNA is TGCGCCAGCAGCAGCGCGGGGCGGGGGGACAATGAGCAGTTCTTC. Translating gives CASSSAGRGDNEQFF. Based on the CDR3 plus reference TRBV5-1 and TRBJ2-1, the full variable domain is KAGVTQTPRYLIKTRGQQVTLSCSPISGHRSVSWYQQTPGQGLQFLFEYFSETQRNKGNFPGRFSGRQFSNSRSEMNVSTLELGDSALYLCASSSAGRGDNEQFFGPGTRLTVL.

The gene calls are TRBV7-9 and TRBJ2-1; 9 positions match TRBD2. CDR3 length: 14 amino acids. V was pared by 2 bases and J by 8 bases, with 4 bases of the junction left unmatched. Germline loops: CDR1 SEHNR, CDR2 FQNEAQ (reference sequence). The CDR3 here is CASSLLAGVDEQFF. The CDR3 DNA reads TGTGCCAGCAGCTTATTAGCGGGGGTGGATGAGCAGTTCTTC.

The chain joins TRBV4-3 to TRBJ1-1, with D hard to call. The V gene lost 2 bases and the J gene lost 0 bases, with 4 bases spanning the gap. Per germline, CDR1 LGHNA and CDR2 YSLEER. The CDR3 extends over 13 amino acids. The CDR3 bases are TGCGCCAGCAGCCAACTTGTGAACACTGAAGCTTTCTTT. Translating it yields CASSQLVNTEAFF.

V is TRBV9 and J is TRBJ2-3, with a weak D call TRBD2 (7 bases). The ends were cut back, 0 bases at V and 1 base at J, with 9 bases in the middle. CDR1 SGDLS and CDR2 YYNGEE come from the germline V gene. The CDR3 sequence is 15 residues long. This CDR3 is CASSVAGGRTDTQYF. In DNA, the CDR3 is TGTGCCAGCAGCGTAGCGGGGGGCCGCACAGATACGCAGTATTTT.

The chain links TRBV7-9 to TRBJ2-5; D gene unclear. The CDR3 spans 13 residues. Germline V lookup: CDR1 SEHNR, CDR2 FQNEAQ (reference sequence). Trimming removed 3 bases from V and 5 bases from J, with 10 bases in between. For the CDR3, the DNA is TGTGCCAGCAGCTTTGCAGGTGGGGAGACCCAGTACTTC. Translation: CASSFAGGETQYF.

The rearrangement uses TRBV7-9 and TRBJ2-7; D gene uncertain. This CDR3 contains 13 residues. Germline V lookup: CDR1 SEHNR, CDR2 FQNEAQ (reference sequence). With 0 bases removed from V and 3 bases from J, the gap between germline ends came to 6 bases. CDR3 protein: CASSLAGGYEQYF. The CDR3 coding sequence is TGTGCCAGCAGCTTAGCGGGTGGCTACGAGCAGTACTTC.

This clone was counted between two and nine times. The V gene is TRBV4-1, the J gene TRBJ1-2; tentatively, D is TRBD1 (5 bases). The CDR3 extends over 15 amino acids. V lost 4 bases and J 3 bases, leaving 15 bases between the germline ends. From germline, CDR1 is MGHRA and CDR2 YSYEKL. Here the CDR3 DNA reads TGCGCCAGCAGCCCTGACCTGGGACGGTACTATGGCTACACCTTC. Protein product: CASSPDLGRYYGYTF.

This clone was detected only a few times. The rearrangement links TRBV7-9 to TRBJ1-1; no definite D call. Deletions cut 0 bases from V and 0 bases from J, with 8 bases between. The CDR3 is 15 residues long. The germline CDR1 and CDR2 sequences are SEHNR and FQNEAQ (reference sequence). CDR3 amino acids: CASSLAHPMNTEAFF. Written as DNA, the CDR3 is TGTGCCAGCAGCTTAGCACACCCCATGAACACTGAAGCTTTCTTT.

This chain uses TRBV28 with TRBJ2-1; 8 bases align to TRBD2. CDR3 size: 15 residues. Trimming cost V 3 bases and J 4 bases; bases outside gene matches: 5. Per germline, CDR1 MDHEN and CDR2 SYDVKM. CDR3 nucleotide sequence: TGTGCCAGCAGTTTTACTAGCGGCACATACAATGAGCAGTTCTTC. Encoded protein: CASSFTSGTYNEQFF. The full variable domain, its missing parts supplied by reference TRBV28 and TRBJ2-1, is DVKVTQSSRYLVKRTGEKVFLECVQDMDHENMFWYRQDPGLGLRLIYFSYDVKMKEKGDIPEGYSVSREKKERFSLILESASTNQTSMYLCASSFTSGTYNEQFFGPGTRLTVL.

The gene calls are TRBV6-2 or TRBV6-3 and TRBJ2-7; 7 nucleotides align to TRBD2. This CDR3 contains 14 residues. V was pared by 2 bases and J by 2 bases, with 3 bases of the junction left unmatched. CDR1 and CDR2 (germline): MNHEY, SVGEGT. The CDR3 region is CASSYIRGAYEQYF. The CDR3 region has the DNA TGTGCCAGCAGTTACATTCGGGGGGCCTACGAGCAGTACTTC.

This clone occurred once. Written as DNA, the CDR3 is TGCAGTGCTACCAGGACCTATGGCTACACCTTC. It yields the protein CSATRTYGYTF. The chain links TRBV20-1 to TRBJ1-2; D not resolved. The germline V gene has CDR1 DFQATT and CDR2 SNEGSKA (reference sequence). Trimming cost V 4 bases and J 4 bases, with 7 bases left between them. The CDR3 loop spans 11 amino acids.

V is TRBV3-1 (or the pseudogene TRBV3-2) and J is TRBJ1-6, with D hard to call. Germline values: CDR1 LGHDT, CDR2 YNNKEL (reference sequence). Between the trimmed V and J ends, which lost 5 bases and 0 bases, there was a span of 8 bases. This CDR3 has 15 residues. CDR3 coding DNA: TGTGCCAGCAGCAGTAGGCCCTCCTATAATTCACCCCTCCACTTT. It translates to CASSSRPSYNSPLHF.

The sample holds a few counts of this clone. The chain is built from TRBV4-1 and TRBJ1-2, with D possibly being TRBD1 (5 bases). CDR1 and CDR2 (germline): MGHRA, YSYEKL. This CDR3 region has 16 residues. V gave up 0 bases and J gave up 5 bases, with 16 bases separating them. As DNA, the CDR3 is TGCGCCAGCAGCCAAGAGGGGCTCGGGATCTCTTATGGCTACACCTTC. Translated: CASSQEGLGISYGYTF.

The chain carries TRBV12-3 or TRBV12-4 and TRBJ1-2; the match to TRBD1 covers 8 bases. V trimming: 6 bases; J trimming: 7 bases; junction bases outside the gene matches: 7. The CDR3 is 13 residues long. In DNA, the CDR3 is TGTGCCAGCAGCCTCGGACAGGGAACTGGCTACACCTTC. It encodes CASSLGQGTGYTF.

This clone has a single count. The chain uses TRBV9 and TRBJ2-3, with 9 bases identical to TRBD2. Trimming at V came to 0 bases and at J to 0 bases, leaving 5 bases not matched to a gene. CDR1 SGDLS and CDR2 YYNGEE come from the germline V gene. This CDR3 is built from 17 residues. The CDR3 nucleotides are TGTGCCAGCAGCGTAGAAAGCGGGGGGTTTAGCACAGATACGCAGTATTTT. The encoded protein is CASSVESGGFSTDTQYF. The entire variable domain, with the rest obtained from reference TRBV9 and TRBJ2-3, is as follows: DSGVTQTPKHLITATGQRVTLRCSPRSGDLSVYWYQQSLDQGLQFLIQYYNGEERAKGNILERFSAQQFPDLHSELNLSSLELGDSALYFCASSVESGGFSTDTQYFGPGTRLTVL.

This clone turned up a few times. CDR3 coding DNA: TGTGCCTGGAGTGTAGGGGGACTAGGGGCGCAGTTCTTC. Protein product: CAWSVGGLGAQFF. V is TRBV30 and J is TRBJ2-1, with 8 bases fitting TRBD2. CDR3 length: 13 amino acids. Per the germline V gene, CDR1 is GTSNPN and CDR2 is SVGIG (reference sequence). Trimming cost V 0 bases and J 12 bases; bases outside gene matches: 7.

The CDR3 here is CASSEAYHEQYF. The CDR3 region has the DNA TGTGCCAGCAGTGAAGCGTACCACGAGCAGTACTTC. The chain employs TRBV6-1 and TRBJ2-7; D gene unclear. Looked up from germline, CDR1 is MNHNS and CDR2 is SASEGT. Trimming removed 0 bases at V and 5 bases at J, with 5 bases between. The CDR3 covers 12 residues.

The rearrangement uses TRBV9 and TRBJ1-1, with unresolved D. In germline, CDR1 is SGDLS, CDR2 YYNGEE. The CDR3 sequence is 16 residues long. V was pared by 2 bases and J by 5 bases, with 19 bases between. The CDR3 sequence: CASSVSQSREGTEAFF. The CDR3 DNA sequence: TGTGCCAGCAGCGTCTCACAAAGCCGTGAGGGAACTGAAGCTTTCTTT.

The rearrangement uses TRBV7-3 and TRBJ2-7; 7 bases line up with TRBD1. Germline-derived CDR1 and CDR2 are SGHTA and FQGTGA. With 5 bases clipped from V and 2 bases from J, the junction kept 6 bases outside the gene matches. The CDR3 covers 14 residues. The CDR3 region has the DNA TGTGCCAGCAGCAAATCGACAGGGACCTACGAGCAGTACTTC. Residues: CASSKSTGTYEQYF.

This clone was recorded a few times. The J gene is TRBJ1-2, the V gene TRBV29-1; D not resolved. This CDR3 contains 11 residues. CDR1 is SQVTM and CDR2 is ANQGSEA in the germline V gene. Deletions cut 3 bases from V and 8 bases from J, with 10 bases between. CDR3: CSVDSLRGYTF. As DNA, the CDR3 is TGCAGCGTTGATAGCCTGAGGGGCTACACCTTC.

About this clone: The same CDR3 can be traced to other DNA sequences in this sample. The chain links TRBV4-3 to TRBJ2-7, with D perhaps matching TRBD2 (6 bases). The V gene lost 1 base and the J gene lost 7 bases, with 17 bases spanning the gap. The CDR3 contains 15 residues. CDR1 is LGHNA, CDR2 YSLEER, per germline. The DNA of the CDR3 is TGCGCCAGCAGCCAAGCAAGGCGGACCGCGGGGGAGCAGTACTTC. Amino acid sequence: CASSQARRTAGEQYF.